These T cell receptor beta chains were read from a single sample in a study of blood T cell repertoires in COVID-19. Repertoires were generated with immunoSEQ multiplex PCR, while TCRdb's copy carries only in-frame clones and drops some. The table has under 200,000 clones, 90% seen once. The sample comprised peripheral blood. These receptors all stem from a man aged 50 to 59 with acute or convalescent COVID-19. Each CDR3 is given with its conserved first and last residue. A D gene is named only where the DNA matches it firmly. Some rows have no size entry. The others give once, few or many, or a class for an expanded clone.

d_gene	j_gene	v_gene	abundance	CDR3nt	CDR3aa
TRBD2	TRBJ2-7	TRBV30	once	TGTGCCTGGAACCCCTGGGAGGGTAACGAGCAGTACTTC	CAWNPWEGNEQYF
TRBD1	TRBJ2-5	TRBV6-5	.	TGTGCCAGCAGTTACGGGACAGGGAGGCAAGAGACCCAGTACTTC	CASSYGTGRQETQYF
TRBD1	TRBJ2-1	TRBV6-5	.	TGTGCCAGCAGTCCCAGGGGGTACGAGCAGTTCTTC	CASSPRGYEQFF
.	TRBJ2-6	TRBV4-1	.	TGCGCCAGCAGTCCAGGACTGTACAGGGACCCCTCTGGGGCCAACGTCCTGACTTTC	CASSPGLYRDPSGANVLTF
.	TRBJ1-2	TRBV18	.	TGTGCCAGCTCCAAGGGGCAGGACAACTATGGCTACACCTTC	CASSKGQDNYGYTF
.	TRBJ1-2	TRBV7-8	.	TGTGCCAGCAGCTCGATCCTGGGGGGTGGCTACACCTTC	CASSSILGGGYTF
TRBD1	TRBJ2-3	TRBV11-2	.	TGTGCCAGCAGAAAACAGGGGATCGCAGATACGCAGTATTTT	CASRKQGIADTQYF
TRBD1	TRBJ2-3	TRBV24-1	.	TGTGCCACCAGTGAACTACCGTCCCCCCCCGGGACAGGGAGGGATACGCAGTATTTT	CATSELPSPPGTGRDTQYF
TRBD1	TRBJ1-2	TRBV24-1	.	TGTGCCACCAGTGACCGGGACAGCTATGGCTACACCTTC	CATSDRDSYGYTF
.	TRBJ1-6	TRBV21-1	.	TGTGCCAGCGAAGGACAGGGCTGGGATTCACCCCTCCACTTT	CASEGQGWDSPLHF
TRBD2	TRBJ2-2	TRBV27	.	TGTGCCAGCAGAGGACTAGCGGGAGCTGTCGGGGAGCTGTTTTTT	CASRGLAGAVGELFF
TRBD2	TRBJ2-5	TRBV13	.	TGTGCCAGCAGCTTAGAGTCTAGCGGGGGGCTTGAGACCCAGTACTTC	CASSLESSGGLETQYF
TRBD2	TRBJ2-5	TRBV28	.	TGTGCCAGCAGTCCCGGGACTAGCGGGCCTCAAGAGACCCAGTACTTC	CASSPGTSGPQETQYF
TRBD2	TRBJ2-7	TRBV19	.	TGTGCCAGGGGGACTAGCGGGACTAACGAGCAGTACTTC	CARGTSGTNEQYF
.	TRBJ1-1	TRBV10-2	.	TGCGCCAGCAGTTTCACAGGGTTGAACACTGAAGCTTTCTTT	CASSFTGLNTEAFF
.	TRBJ2-3	TRBV7-2	.	TGTGCCAGCAGCTTAGAGGCAGGGCACACAGATACGCAGTATTTT	CASSLEAGHTDTQYF
TRBD2	TRBJ2-5	TRBV12-3/TRBV12-4	.	TGTGCCAGCAGTCCCAGCGGGATTGAGACCCAGTACTTC	CASSPSGIETQYF
TRBD1	TRBJ1-2	TRBV5-6	.	TGTGCCAGCAGCTCCGGGACAGGGAATCTAGCCTATGGCTACACCTTC	CASSSGTGNLAYGYTF
.	TRBJ1-1	TRBV11-2	few	TGTGCCAGCAGCATACAAATGAACACTGAAGCTTTCTTT	CASSIQMNTEAFF
.	TRBJ2-3	TRBV28	.	TGTGCCAGCAGTCCCGGGGTATGGCGCAAAACAGATACGCAGTATTTT	CASSPGVWRKTDTQYF
TRBD1	TRBJ2-6	TRBV5-1	once	TGCGCCAGCAGCCCACGACAGGGGCCTGGGGCCAACGTCCTGACTTTC	CASSPRQGPGANVLTF
.	TRBJ2-7	TRBV4-2	.	TGTGCCAGCAGCCAAGATTGGGGGGTAGGATACGAGCAGTACTTC	CASSQDWGVGYEQYF
TRBD1	TRBJ1-2	TRBV2	.	TGTGCCAGCAGACAGGGGGCGCGAGGCTACACCTTC	CASRQGARGYTF
.	TRBJ1-1	TRBV27	once	TGTGCCAGCAGTTTAGCGGGTGGTGAAGCTTTCTTT	CASSLAGGEAFF
TRBD1	TRBJ2-7	TRBV28	.	TGTGCCAGCAGTGCCGGGACAGGGGGGTACGAGCAGTACTTC	CASSAGTGGYEQYF
TRBD1	TRBJ1-4	TRBV4-2	.	TGTGCCAGCAGCCAAAAGACAGGGCAAGAAAAACTGTTTTTT	CASSQKTGQEKLFF
.	TRBJ1-5	TRBV28	.	TGTGCCGGCGCGGATAGCAATCAGCCCCAGCATTTT	CAGADSNQPQHF
.	TRBJ2-4	TRBV7-2	.	TGTGCCAGCAAAGGGGGGGTACCAAACATTCAGTACTTC	CASKGGVPNIQYF
TRBD2	TRBJ2-1	TRBV28	.	TGTGCCAGCAGTTTAGGCCTAGCGGGAGTCTCCTACAATGAGCAGTTCTTC	CASSLGLAGVSYNEQFF
.	TRBJ2-5	TRBV5-1	.	TGCGCCAGCAGCTTAAGGGGGAGCTGGCAAGAGACCCAGTACTTC	CASSLRGSWQETQYF
TRBD1	TRBJ2-5	TRBV7-2	.	TGTGCCAGCAGCTGGGGACAGGGGCAAGAGACCCAGTACTTC	CASSWGQGQETQYF
TRBD1	TRBJ1-6	TRBV6-6	.	TGTGCCAGCAGTCGGGAAGGACAGGGGAGCTCCTATAATTCACCCCTCCACTTT	CASSREGQGSSYNSPLHF
.	TRBJ1-5	TRBV19	.	TGTGCCAGTAGTCTGAGCGTATTGCAGCCCCAGCATTTT	CASSLSVLQPQHF
TRBD2	TRBJ2-3	TRBV28	.	TGTGCCAGCAGTTTAATACTAGCGGGAGGGCTAACAGATACGCAGTATTTT	CASSLILAGGLTDTQYF
TRBD1	TRBJ2-3	TRBV5-1	.	TGCGCCAGCAGGCGAGGACAGGGCGCTAATACGCAGTATTTT	CASRRGQGANTQYF
.	TRBJ2-6	TRBV19	.	TGTGCCAGTAGCGGGGTTGGGGCCAACGTCCTGACTTTC	CASSGVGANVLTF
TRBD2	TRBJ2-5	TRBV5-4	.	TGTGCCAGCAGCGTGAGACTAGCGGGGGGCCAAGAGACCCAGTACTTC	CASSVRLAGGQETQYF
.	TRBJ2-5	TRBV12-3/TRBV12-4	.	TGTGCCAGCCGGCGGGCGAACCAAGAGACCCAGTACTTC	CASRRANQETQYF
.	TRBJ1-3	TRBV13	.	TGTGCCAGCAGCCCCCTGCAGACTGGAAACACCATATATTTT	CASSPLQTGNTIYF
.	TRBJ1-2	TRBV5-4	once	TGTGCCAGCAGCTTGGAACCCGGACACCTATATGGCTACACCTTC	CASSLEPGHLYGYTF
TRBD1	TRBJ1-2	TRBV6-1	.	TGTGCCAGCAGTGACCCAGGGGGCTATGGCTACACCTTC	CASSDPGGYGYTF
TRBD2	TRBJ2-7	TRBV18	.	TGTGCCAGCTCACCCCCGGGCCTAGCGGGGTACGAGCAGTACTTC	CASSPPGLAGYEQYF